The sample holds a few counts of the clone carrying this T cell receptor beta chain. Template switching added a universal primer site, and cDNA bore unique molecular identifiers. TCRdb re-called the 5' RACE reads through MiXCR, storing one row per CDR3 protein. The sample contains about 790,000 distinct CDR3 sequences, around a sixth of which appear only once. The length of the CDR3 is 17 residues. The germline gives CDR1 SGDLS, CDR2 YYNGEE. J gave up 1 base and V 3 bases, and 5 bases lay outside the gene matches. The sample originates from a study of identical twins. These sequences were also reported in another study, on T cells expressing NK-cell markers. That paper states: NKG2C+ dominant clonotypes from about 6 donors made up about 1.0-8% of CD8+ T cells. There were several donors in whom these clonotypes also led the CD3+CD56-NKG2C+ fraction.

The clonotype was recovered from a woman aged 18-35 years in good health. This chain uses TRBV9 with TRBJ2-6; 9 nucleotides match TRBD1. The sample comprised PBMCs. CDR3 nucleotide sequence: TGTGCCAGCAGCGCGGGACAGGGAACTTCTGGGGCCAACGTCCTGACTTTC. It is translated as CASSAGQGTSGANVLTF.